A single sample is the source of the 11 T cell receptor beta chains below, sequenced in a study of tumor-infiltrating lymphocytes in oesophageal squamous cell carcinoma. TCRdb used MiXCR to reprocess the PCR reads, holding one entry per CDR3 protein. Of 20,000 to 25,000 distinct CDR3 sequences in the sample, around a third were seen once. The specimen was esophageal tumor tissue. The receptors shown here come from a female donor with esophageal squamous cell carcinoma.

This sequence joins TRBV2 and TRBJ1-5; D uncertain. The CDR3 has 15 amino acids. From germline, CDR1 is SNHLY and CDR2 FYNNEI. V gave up 2 bases and J gave up 2 bases, with 10 bases separating them. CDR3 sequence: CASSEFIGRNQPQHF. The CDR3, as DNA: TGTGCCAGCAGTGAATTTATAGGGCGCAATCAGCCCCAGCATTTT.

This clonotype was picked up many times. The J gene is TRBJ2-3, the V gene TRBV2, with D maybe TRBD1 (5 bases). CDR3 length: 15 residues. V was clipped by 6 bases and J by 0 bases, with 13 bases between them. Per germline, CDR1 SNHLY and CDR2 FYNNEI. CDR3 sequence reads: CASRIQGTSTDTQYF. The CDR3 coding sequence is TGTGCCAGCAGAATCCAGGGAACTAGCACAGATACGCAGTATTTT.

The J gene is TRBJ2-7, the V gene TRBV7-2; 9 positions match TRBD1. Judging by the DNA end, TRBJ2-1 fits better; the J call may be wrong. This CDR3 has 15 amino acids. Germline CDR1 SGHTA, CDR2 FQGNSA. CDR3 bases: TGTGCCAGCAGCTTCCGGGACAGGGCCTACAATGAGCAGTTCTTC. It codes for CASSFRDRAYNEQFF.

In this sample, this clonotype turned up a few times. This chain connects TRBV19 to TRBJ2-7, with 13 positions matching TRBD2. The CDR3 extends over 16 amino acids. CDR1 is LNHDA and CDR2 is SQIVND in the germline V gene (reference sequence). The junction had 3 bases not matched to a gene; V was cut back by 4 bases and J by 0 bases. CDR3 DNA: TGTGCCAGTAGTAGGGGACTAGCGGGACCCTCCTACGAGCAGTACTTC. This translates into CASSRGLAGPSYEQYF. The full variable domain, rest sourced from reference TRBV19 and TRBJ2-7, is DGGITQSPKYLFRKEGQNVTLSCEQNLNHDAMYWYRQDPGQGLRLIYYSQIVNDFQKGDIAEGYSVSREKKESFPLTVTSAQKNPTAFYLCASSRGLAGPSYEQYFGPGTRLTVT.

This clonotype was picked up many times. The V and J genes are TRBV28 and TRBJ2-5; TRBD2 matches 10 bases. The CDR3 totals 18 residues. Germline CDR1 and CDR2: MDHEN and SYDVKM. Trimming removed 3 bases from V and 4 bases from J; junction bases left unmatched: 14. The CDR3, as DNA: TGTGCCAGCAGTTTTCCACTAGCGGGACTCCCCCTAGGAGAGACCCAGTACTTC. Translating gives CASSFPLAGLPLGETQYF.

This clonotype was detected only a few times. This chain links TRBV4-1 with TRBJ2-7; unclear D gene. The germline V and J ends were trimmed by 1 base and 0 bases, with 10 bases remaining between them. The CDR3 consists of 15 residues. The germline V gene encodes CDR1 MGHRA and CDR2 YSYEKL. CDR3 in DNA: TGCGCCAGCAGCCAAGCGGGTCTGGACTCCTACGAGCAGTACTTC. Its protein product is CASSQAGLDSYEQYF.

This clonotype has a count of ten or more. This could be a read error, since a much larger clone is one nucleotide away. The CDR3 DNA sequence: TGTGCCAGCAGCTTAGCAGCAGGGGGCCTCTCCTACGAGCAGTTCTTC. It encodes CASSLAAGGLSYEQFF. The genes are TRBV7-6 and TRBJ2-1; 8 bases are a match to TRBD1. Looked up from germline, CDR1 is SGHVS and CDR2 is FNYEAQ. V was clipped by 0 bases and J by 10 bases; unmatched bases: 11. This CDR3 has 16 amino acids.

The rearrangement joins TRBV7-8 to TRBJ2-1; a possible D gene is TRBD1 (6 bases). V lost 3 bases to trimming and J lost 4 bases, with 16 bases between them. Germline-derived CDR1 and CDR2 are SGHVS and FQNEAQ. CDR3 length equals 16 residues. For the CDR3, the DNA is TGTGCCAGCAGCTTCTACGCAACAGGGAAGTACAATGAGCAGTTCTTC. Translation: CASSFYATGKYNEQFF.

The gene calls are TRBV7-9 and TRBJ2-2, with D perhaps TRBD2 (6 bases). Germline CDR1 SEHNR, CDR2 FQNEAQ (reference sequence). The CDR3 runs to 16 residues. V gave up 3 bases and J gave up 0 bases, with 11 bases separating them. CDR3 residues: CASSFGAGTNTGELFF. The CDR3 nucleotides are TGTGCCAGCAGCTTTGGAGCGGGCACGAACACCGGGGAGCTGTTTTTT.

This clonotype showed up just a few times. The V and J genes are TRBV28 and TRBJ1-1; weak D call: TRBD1 (5 bases). CDR1 and CDR2 (germline): MDHEN, SYDVKM. V gave up 1 base and J gave up 0 bases, with 15 bases separating them. The CDR3 sequence is 17 residues long. The CDR3, as DNA: TGTGCCAGCAGTTTATCGTCTAGGGGCCAAATGAACACTGAAGCTTTCTTT. Translated, it gives CASSLSSRGQMNTEAFF. The full variable domain, in which reference TRBV28 and TRBJ1-1 provide the parts outside the CDR3, is DVKVTQSSRYLVKRTGEKVFLECVQDMDHENMFWYRQDPGLGLRLIYFSYDVKMKEKGDIPEGYSVSREKKERFSLILESASTNQTSMYLCASSLSSRGQMNTEAFFGQGTRLTVV.

This clonotype was detected a few times. J is TRBJ2-5 and V is TRBV6-1; TRBD1 is a possible D gene (5 bases). The J call may be incorrect, as the DNA end agrees better with TRBJ1-2. The CDR3 runs 12 residues. CDR1 and CDR2 from the germline V gene are MNHNS and SASEGT. The CDR3 region is CASGGGYYGYTF. DNA of the CDR3: TGTGCCAGCGGTGGGGGTTACTATGGCTACACCTTC.